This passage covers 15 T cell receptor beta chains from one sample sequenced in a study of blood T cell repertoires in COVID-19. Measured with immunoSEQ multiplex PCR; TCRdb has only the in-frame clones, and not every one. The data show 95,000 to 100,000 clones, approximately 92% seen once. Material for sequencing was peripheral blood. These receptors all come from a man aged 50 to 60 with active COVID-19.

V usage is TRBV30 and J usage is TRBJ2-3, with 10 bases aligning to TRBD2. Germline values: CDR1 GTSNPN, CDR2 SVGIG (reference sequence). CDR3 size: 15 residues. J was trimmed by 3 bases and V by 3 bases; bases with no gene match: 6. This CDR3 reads CAWRHEGLATDTQYF. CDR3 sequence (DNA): TGTGCCTGGAGGCACGAGGGACTAGCGACAGATACGCAGTATTTT. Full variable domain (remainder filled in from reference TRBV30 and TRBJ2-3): SQTIHQWPATLVQPVGSPLSLECTVEGTSNPNLYWYRQAAGRGLQLLFYSVGIGQISSEVPQNLSASRPQDRQFILSSKKLLLSDSGFYLCAWRHEGLATDTQYFGPGTRLTVL.

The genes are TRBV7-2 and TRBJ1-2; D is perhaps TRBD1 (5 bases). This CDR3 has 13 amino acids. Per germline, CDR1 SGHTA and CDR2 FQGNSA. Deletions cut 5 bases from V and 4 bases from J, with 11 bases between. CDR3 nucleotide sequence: TGTGCCAGCAGCCCAGCGGGACGCTATGGCTACACCTTC. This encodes CASSPAGRYGYTF.

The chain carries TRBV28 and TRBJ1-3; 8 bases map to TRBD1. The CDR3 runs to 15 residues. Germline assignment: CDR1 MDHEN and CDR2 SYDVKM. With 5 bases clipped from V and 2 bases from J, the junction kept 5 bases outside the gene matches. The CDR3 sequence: CASSAPGQAGNTIYF. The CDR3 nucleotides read TGTGCCAGCAGTGCCCCGGGACAGGCTGGAAACACCATATATTTT.

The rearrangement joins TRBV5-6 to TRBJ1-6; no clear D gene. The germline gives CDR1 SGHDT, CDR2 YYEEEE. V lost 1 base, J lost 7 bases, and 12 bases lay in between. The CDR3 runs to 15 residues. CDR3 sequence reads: CASSLSFTGNSPLHF. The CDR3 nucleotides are TGTGCCAGCAGCTTGTCGTTTACGGGGAATTCACCCCTCCACTTT.

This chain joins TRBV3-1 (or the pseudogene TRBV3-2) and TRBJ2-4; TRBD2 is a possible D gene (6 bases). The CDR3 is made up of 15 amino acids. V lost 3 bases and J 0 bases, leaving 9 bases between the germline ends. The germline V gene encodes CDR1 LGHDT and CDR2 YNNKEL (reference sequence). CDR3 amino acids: CASSHGSLAKNIQYF. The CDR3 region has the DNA TGTGCCAGCAGCCACGGGAGCCTAGCCAAAAACATTCAGTACTTC.

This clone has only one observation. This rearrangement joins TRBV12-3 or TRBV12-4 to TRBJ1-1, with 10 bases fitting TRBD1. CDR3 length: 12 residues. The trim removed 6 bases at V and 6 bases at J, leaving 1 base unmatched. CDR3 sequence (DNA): TGTGCCAGCAGAGACAGGGGGCCTGAAGCTTTCTTT. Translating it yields CASRDRGPEAFF.

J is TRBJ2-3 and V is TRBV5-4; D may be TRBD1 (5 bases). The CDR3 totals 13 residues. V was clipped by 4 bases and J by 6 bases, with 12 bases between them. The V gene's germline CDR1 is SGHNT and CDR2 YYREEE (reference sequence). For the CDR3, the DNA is TGTGCCAGCAGCGCGCGGACATCTGATACGCAGTATTTT. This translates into CASSARTSDTQYF. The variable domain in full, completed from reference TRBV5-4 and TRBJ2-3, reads ETGVTQSPTHLIKTRGQQVTLRCSSQSGHNTVSWYQQALGQGPQFIFQYYREEENGRGNFPPRFSGLQFPNYSSELNVNALELDDSALYLCASSARTSDTQYFGPGTRLTVL.

CDR3 nucleotides: TGTGCCAGCAGCGTAGGACTAGCGGACACCGGGGAGCTGTTTTTT. Translating gives CASSVGLADTGELFF. The V call is TRBV9, the J call TRBJ2-2, with 9 bases that match TRBD2. This CDR3 is 15 amino acids long. With 0 bases clipped from V and 3 bases from J, the junction kept 0 bases outside the gene matches. Germline V gene lookup returns CDR1 SGDLS and CDR2 YYNGEE.

The CDR3 region has the DNA TGTGCCAGCTCGGGCCAGGGAGGCAAAAACATTCAGTACTTC. Protein product: CASSGQGGKNIQYF. The J gene is TRBJ2-4, the V gene TRBV18; D might be TRBD2 (6 bases). This CDR3 has 14 amino acids. V was pared by 6 bases and J by 3 bases, with 12 bases between. The germline CDR1 and CDR2 sequences are KGHSH and LQKENI.

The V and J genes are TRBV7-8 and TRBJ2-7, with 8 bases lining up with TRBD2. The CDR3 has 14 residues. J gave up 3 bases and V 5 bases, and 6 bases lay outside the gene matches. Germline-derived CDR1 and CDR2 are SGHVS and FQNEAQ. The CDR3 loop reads CASSPRRGVYEQYF. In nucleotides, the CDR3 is TGTGCCAGCAGCCCGCGGCGGGGGGTCTACGAGCAGTACTTC.

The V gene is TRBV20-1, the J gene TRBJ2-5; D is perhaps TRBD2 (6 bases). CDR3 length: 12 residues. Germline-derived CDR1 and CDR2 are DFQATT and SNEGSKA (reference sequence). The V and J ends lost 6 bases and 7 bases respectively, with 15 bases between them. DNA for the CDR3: TGCAGTGCCAGTAGGGACTTTGGGACCCAGTACTTC. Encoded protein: CSASRDFGTQYF.

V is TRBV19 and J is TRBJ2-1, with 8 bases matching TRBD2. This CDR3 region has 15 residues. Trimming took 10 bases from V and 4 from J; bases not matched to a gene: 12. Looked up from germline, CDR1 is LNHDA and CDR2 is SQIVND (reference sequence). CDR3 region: CATGGELAAYNEQFF. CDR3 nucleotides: TGTGCCACCGGGGGGGAACTAGCGGCTTACAATGAGCAGTTCTTC. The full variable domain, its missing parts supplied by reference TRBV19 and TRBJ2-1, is DGGITQSPKYLFRKEGQNVTLSCEQNLNHDAMYWYRQDPGQGLRLIYYSQIVNDFQKGDIAEGYSVSREKKESFPLTVTSAQKNPTAFYLCATGGELAAYNEQFFGPGTRLTVL.

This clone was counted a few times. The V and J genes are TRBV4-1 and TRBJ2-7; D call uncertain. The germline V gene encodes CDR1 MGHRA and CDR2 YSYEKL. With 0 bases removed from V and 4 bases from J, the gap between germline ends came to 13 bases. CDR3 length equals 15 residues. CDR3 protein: CASSQDRIAGYEQYF. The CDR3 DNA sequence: TGCGCCAGCAGCCAAGATCGTATCGCCGGGTACGAGCAGTACTTC.

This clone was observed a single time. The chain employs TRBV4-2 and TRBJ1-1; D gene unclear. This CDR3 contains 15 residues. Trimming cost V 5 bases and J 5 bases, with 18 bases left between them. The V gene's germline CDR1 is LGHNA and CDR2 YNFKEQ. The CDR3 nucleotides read TGTGCCAGCAGCTCCCGGACCCCCACGGGGACTGAAGCTTTCTTT. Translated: CASSSRTPTGTEAFF.

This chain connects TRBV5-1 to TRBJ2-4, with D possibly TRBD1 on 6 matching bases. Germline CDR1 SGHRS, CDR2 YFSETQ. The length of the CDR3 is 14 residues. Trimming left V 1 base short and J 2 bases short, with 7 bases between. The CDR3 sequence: CASSLTGTKNIQYF. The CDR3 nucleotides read TGCGCCAGCAGCTTGACAGGGACCAAAAACATTCAGTACTTC.